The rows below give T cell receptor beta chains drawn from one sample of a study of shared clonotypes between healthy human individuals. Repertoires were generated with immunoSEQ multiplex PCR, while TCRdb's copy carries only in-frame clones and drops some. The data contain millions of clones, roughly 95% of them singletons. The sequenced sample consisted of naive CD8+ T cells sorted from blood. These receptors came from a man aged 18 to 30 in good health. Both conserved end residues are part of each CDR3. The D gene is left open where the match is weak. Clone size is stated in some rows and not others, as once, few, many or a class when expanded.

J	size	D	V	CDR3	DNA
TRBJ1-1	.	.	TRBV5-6	CASSLETGNTEAFF	TGTGCCAGCAGCTTGGAAACAGGGAACACTGAAGCTTTCTTT
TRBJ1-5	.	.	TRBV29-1	CSVVGGDSNQPQHF	TGCAGCGTTGTTGGAGGGGACAGCAATCAGCCCCAGCATTTT
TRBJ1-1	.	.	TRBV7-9	CASSPPAALDTEAFF	TGTGCCAGCAGCCCGCCAGCGGCTTTAGACACTGAAGCTTTCTTT
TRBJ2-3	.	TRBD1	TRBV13	CASSPRDRSTDTQYF	TGTGCCAGCAGCCCCCGGGACAGGAGCACAGATACGCAGTATTTT
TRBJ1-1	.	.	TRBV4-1	CASSQVGIGGGTEAFF	TGCGCCAGCAGCCAAGTCGGCATCGGGGGGGGCACTGAAGCTTTCTTT
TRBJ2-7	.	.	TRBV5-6	CASSLGGYFYEQYF	TGTGCCAGCAGCTTGGGAGGGTACTTTTACGAGCAGTACTTC
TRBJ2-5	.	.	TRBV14	CASSQDLTGVGETQYF	TGTGCCAGCAGCCAAGATCTAACGGGAGTCGGTGAGACCCAGTACTTC
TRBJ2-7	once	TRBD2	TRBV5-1	CASSLAGGLYEQYF	TGCGCCAGCAGCTTGGCGGGGGGGCTGTACGAGCAGTACTTC
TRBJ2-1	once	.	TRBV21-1	CASSQFGEPYNEQFF	TGTGCCAGCAGCCAATTCGGGGAGCCCTACAATGAGCAGTTCTTC
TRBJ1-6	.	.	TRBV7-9	CASSPQEGGGDSPLHF	TGTGCCAGCAGCCCACAAGAGGGCGGAGGAGATTCACCCCTCCACTTT
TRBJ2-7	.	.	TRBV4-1	CASSQDPTEASYEQYF	TGCGCCAGCAGCCAAGATCCAACGGAGGCCTCCTACGAGCAGTACTTC
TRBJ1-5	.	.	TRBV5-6	CASSLGSVGASNQPQHF	TGTGCCAGCAGCCTGGGAAGTGTGGGAGCTAGCAATCAGCCCCAGCATTTT
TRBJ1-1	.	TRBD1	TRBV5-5	CASGQGRVTEAFF	TGTGCCAGCGGACAGGGGAGGGTCACTGAAGCTTTCTTT
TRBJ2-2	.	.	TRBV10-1	CASSGSTTGELFF	TGCGCCAGCAGTGGATCAACCACCGGGGAGCTGTTTTTT
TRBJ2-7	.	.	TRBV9	CASSEGSGPRATSEQYF	TGTGCCAGCAGCGAGGGGTCAGGTCCGAGGGCTACGTCCGAGCAGTACTTC
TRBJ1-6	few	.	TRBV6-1	CASTGGGMNVLHF	TGTGCCAGCACCGGAGGGGGAATGAACGTCCTCCACTTT
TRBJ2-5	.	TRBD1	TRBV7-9	CASSRDSRETQYF	TGTGCCAGCAGCCGGGACAGTCGAGAGACCCAGTACTTC
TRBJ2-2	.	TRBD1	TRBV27	CASMGSLDRVIGELFF	TGTGCCAGCATGGGCAGTCTGGACAGGGTAATCGGGGAGCTGTTTTTT
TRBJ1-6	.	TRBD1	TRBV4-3	CASRRQGNSPLHF	TGCGCCAGCAGACGACAGGGGAATTCACCCCTCCACTTT
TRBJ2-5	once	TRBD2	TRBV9	CASSPGLDGETQYF	TGTGCCAGCAGCCCCGGACTAGACGGGGAGACCCAGTACTTC
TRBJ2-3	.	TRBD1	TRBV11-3	CASSLDPTGGDDTQYF	TGTGCCAGCAGCTTAGATCCCACAGGGGGAGATGATACGCAGTATTTT
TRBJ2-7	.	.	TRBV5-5	CASSPVPAYEQYF	TGTGCCAGCAGCCCTGTGCCCGCCTACGAGCAGTACTTC
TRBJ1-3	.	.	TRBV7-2	CASSLGQSSGNTIYF	TGTGCCAGCAGCTTGGGGCAGAGCTCTGGAAACACCATATATTTT
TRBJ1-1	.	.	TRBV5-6	CASSLGGPSGAFF	TGTGCCAGCAGCTTGGGTGGACCAAGTGGAGCTTTCTTT
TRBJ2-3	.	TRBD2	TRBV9	CASSAFSGGPGDTQYF	TGTGCCAGCAGCGCATTTAGCGGGGGGCCTGGAGATACGCAGTATTTT
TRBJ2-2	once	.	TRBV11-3	CASSVQGVGELFF	TGTGCCAGCAGCGTACAGGGCGTCGGGGAGCTGTTTTTT
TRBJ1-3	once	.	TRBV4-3	CASSQDPSDSGNTIYF	TGCGCCAGCAGCCAAGATCCGAGCGACTCTGGAAACACCATATATTTT
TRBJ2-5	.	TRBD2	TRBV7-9	CASSLAWLAGGPRETQYF	TGTGCCAGCAGCTTAGCATGGCTAGCGGGGGGGCCGAGGGAGACCCAGTACTTC
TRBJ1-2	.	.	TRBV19	CASSITPNYGYTF	TGTGCCAGTAGTATAACTCCTAACTATGGCTACACCTTC
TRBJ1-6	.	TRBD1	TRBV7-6	CASSSRQGFYNSPLHF	TGTGCCAGCAGCAGCCGACAGGGATTTTATAATTCACCCCTCCACTTT
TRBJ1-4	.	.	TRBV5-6	CASSSQEVKLFF	TGTGCCAGCAGCTCACAGGAGGTAAAACTGTTTTTT
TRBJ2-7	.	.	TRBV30	CACSGPGPYEQYF	TGTGCCTGCAGCGGGCCGGGCCCCTACGAGCAGTACTTC
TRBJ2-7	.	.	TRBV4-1	CASSQAGDMYEQYF	TGCGCCAGCAGCCAAGCAGGAGACATGTACGAGCAGTACTTC
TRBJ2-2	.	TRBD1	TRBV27	CASSRTGGDGTGELFF	TGTGCCAGCAGTCGGACAGGGGGCGACGGAACCGGGGAGCTGTTTTTT
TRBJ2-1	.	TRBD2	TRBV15	CATSRVAGGPYNEQFF	TGTGCCACCAGCAGAGTAGCGGGGGGCCCCTACAATGAGCAGTTCTTC
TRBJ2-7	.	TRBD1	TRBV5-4	CASSLETGAPEQYF	TGTGCCAGCAGCTTGGAGACAGGGGCCCCCGAGCAGTACTTC
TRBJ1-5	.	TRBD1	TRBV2	CASSPDRDQPQHF	TGTGCCAGCAGCCCGGACAGGGATCAGCCCCAGCATTTT
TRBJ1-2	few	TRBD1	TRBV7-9	CASSFPGQVLDGYTF	TGTGCCAGCAGCTTCCCGGGACAGGTTTTGGATGGCTACACCTTC
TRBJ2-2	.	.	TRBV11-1	CASSLVSEGDGELFF	TGTGCCAGCAGCTTAGTAAGTGAGGGGGACGGGGAGCTGTTTTTT
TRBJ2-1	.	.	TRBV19	CATRTSYNEQFF	TGTGCCACTCGGACGTCCTACAATGAGCAGTTCTTC
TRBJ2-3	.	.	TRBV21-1	CASSSSGGCTDTQYF	TGTGCCAGCAGCAGTAGCGGGGGCTGCACAGATACGCAGTATTTT
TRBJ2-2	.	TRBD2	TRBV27	CASSSIGTSGGANTGELFF	TGTGCCAGCAGCTCGATCGGGACTAGCGGGGGTGCAAACACCGGGGAGCTGTTTTTT
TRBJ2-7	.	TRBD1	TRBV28	CASEEDRGWEQYF	TGTGCCAGCGAGGAGGACAGGGGCTGGGAGCAGTACTTC
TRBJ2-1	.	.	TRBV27	CASSWGSLDNEQFF	TGTGCCAGCAGTTGGGGGAGTCTTGACAATGAGCAGTTCTTC
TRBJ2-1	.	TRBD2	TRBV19	CASSLDSVGTSGIPNNEQFF	TGTGCCAGTAGTTTAGACAGCGTCGGGACTAGCGGGATCCCTAACAATGAGCAGTTCTTC
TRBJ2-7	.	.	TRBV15	CATSRAQGYNEQYF	TGTGCCACCAGCAGAGCACAGGGATACAACGAGCAGTACTTC
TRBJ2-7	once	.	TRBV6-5	CASSYRYQEAEQYF	TGTGCCAGCAGTTACCGGTACCAAGAAGCCGAGCAGTACTTC
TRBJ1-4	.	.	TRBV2	CASSENRGGKYEKLFF	TGTGCCAGCAGTGAAAACCGGGGAGGGAAATACGAAAAACTGTTTTTT
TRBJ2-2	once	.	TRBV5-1	CASSQDLAWGNGELFF	TGCGCCAGCAGCCAAGACCTAGCGTGGGGTAACGGGGAGCTGTTTTTT
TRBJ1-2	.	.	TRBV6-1	CASSDGDGYTF	TGTGCCAGCAGTGACGGGGATGGCTACACCTTC
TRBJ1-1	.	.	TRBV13	CASSRTEAFF	TGTGCCAGCAGCCGAACTGAAGCTTTCTTT
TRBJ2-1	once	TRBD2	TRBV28	CASSSGGAAYNEQFF	TGTGCCAGCAGTAGCGGGGGGGCCGCGTACAATGAGCAGTTCTTC
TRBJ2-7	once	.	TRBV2	CASSDSGGSYYEQYF	TGTGCCAGCAGTGATAGTGGCGGCAGTTACTACGAGCAGTACTTC